This entry lists 8 T cell receptor beta chains sequenced from one sample in a study of T cells expressing NK-cell markers. Using the 5' RACE reads, TCRdb records one entry per CDR3 protein without DNA. The clone table shows roughly 430,000 distinct CDR3 sequences, with the ten largest holding more than 7%. Input material: blood T cells: a sorted CD56 or NKG2C T cell subset, CD4+ or CD8+ T cells, or bulk PBMC T cells (not recorded which). These receptors were taken from a woman between 18 and 75 years old in good health.

V usage is TRBV9 and J usage is TRBJ2-4. Germline CDR1 and CDR2: SGDLS and YYNGEE. The CDR3 length is 13 residues. CDR3: CASSVGGENIQYF.

V gene TRBV27 combines with J gene TRBJ1-6. Germline V gene lookup returns CDR1 MNHEY and CDR2 SMNVEV (reference sequence). There are 12 residues in the CDR3. CDR3 region: CASSFHSSPLHF.

This chain connects TRBV4-2 to TRBJ2-1; TCRdb proposes TRBD2, but this gene call is untestable without DNA. Germline V gene lookup returns CDR1 LGHNA and CDR2 YNFKEQ. This CDR3 is 16 amino acids long. This chain's CDR3 is CASSHQLAGPYNEQFF.

The V and J genes are TRBV6-5 and TRBJ2-5; absent DNA, TCRdb's TRBD1 call cannot be checked. Germline-derived CDR1 and CDR2 are MNHEY and SVGAGI. CDR3 length: 13 residues. The CDR3 sequence: CASSYVAGETQYF.

The chain combines TRBV3-1 with TRBJ1-1; TCRdb designates TRBD1, a call that cannot be tested without DNA. The CDR3 spans 18 residues. Germline V CDR1 and CDR2: LGHDT, YNNKEL (reference sequence). This chain's CDR3 is CASSQLLGQGAMNTEAFF.

This chain links TRBV18 with TRBJ1-4; TCRdb lists TRBD1, though no DNA is available to test this call. The CDR3 is made up of 16 amino acids. Germline V CDR1 and CDR2: KGHSH, LQKENI. The CDR3 sequence: CASSPTGTLTGEKLFF. The full variable domain, with the rest looked up from reference TRBV18 and TRBJ1-4, is NAGVMQNPRHLVRRRGQEARLRCSPMKGHSHVYWYRQLPEEGLKFMVYLQKENIIDESGMPKERFSAEFPKEGPSILRIQQVVRGDSAAYFCASSPTGTLTGEKLFFGSGTQLSVL.

The rearrangement joins TRBV2 to TRBJ2-3; TCRdb's D call, TRBD1, is unchecked because there is no DNA. Germline CDR1 is SNHLY and CDR2 is FYNNEI. The CDR3 is made up of 15 amino acids. CDR3 protein: CASSAGEASSDTQYF.

The chain is built from TRBV20-1 and TRBJ1-6; TCRdb indicates TRBD1, and absent DNA this call remains unverified. The V gene's germline CDR1 is DFQATT and CDR2 SNEGSKA (reference sequence). This CDR3 comprises 14 residues. The CDR3 sequence: CSASNRPPNSPLHF.